This T cell receptor (beta chain) was observed in a study of CD4 and CD8 cells across lung adenocarcinoma regions. The patients had localized lung adenocarcinoma, a non-small cell subtype. MiXCR was run by TCRdb on the PCR reads, yielding one entry per CDR3 protein. In the table there are some 10,000 distinct CDR3 sequences, 45% to 60% of which are singletons. V shed 4 bases and J shed 4 bases, with 11 bases lying between them. CDR1 MNHNS and CDR2 SASEGT come from the germline V gene. The CDR3 loop spans 14 amino acids. The specimen sequenced was CD4+ T cells from the margin of a lung tumor. The origin of this receptor is a male donor with lung adenocarcinoma. The CD4 and CD8 labels of this study may be unreliable. The rearrangement joins TRBV6-1 to TRBJ2-1; D is uncertain. The CDR3 DNA reads TGTGCCAGCAGTGGTGCTAGTGATTACAATGAGCAGTTCTTC. This gives the protein CASSGASDYNEQFF.